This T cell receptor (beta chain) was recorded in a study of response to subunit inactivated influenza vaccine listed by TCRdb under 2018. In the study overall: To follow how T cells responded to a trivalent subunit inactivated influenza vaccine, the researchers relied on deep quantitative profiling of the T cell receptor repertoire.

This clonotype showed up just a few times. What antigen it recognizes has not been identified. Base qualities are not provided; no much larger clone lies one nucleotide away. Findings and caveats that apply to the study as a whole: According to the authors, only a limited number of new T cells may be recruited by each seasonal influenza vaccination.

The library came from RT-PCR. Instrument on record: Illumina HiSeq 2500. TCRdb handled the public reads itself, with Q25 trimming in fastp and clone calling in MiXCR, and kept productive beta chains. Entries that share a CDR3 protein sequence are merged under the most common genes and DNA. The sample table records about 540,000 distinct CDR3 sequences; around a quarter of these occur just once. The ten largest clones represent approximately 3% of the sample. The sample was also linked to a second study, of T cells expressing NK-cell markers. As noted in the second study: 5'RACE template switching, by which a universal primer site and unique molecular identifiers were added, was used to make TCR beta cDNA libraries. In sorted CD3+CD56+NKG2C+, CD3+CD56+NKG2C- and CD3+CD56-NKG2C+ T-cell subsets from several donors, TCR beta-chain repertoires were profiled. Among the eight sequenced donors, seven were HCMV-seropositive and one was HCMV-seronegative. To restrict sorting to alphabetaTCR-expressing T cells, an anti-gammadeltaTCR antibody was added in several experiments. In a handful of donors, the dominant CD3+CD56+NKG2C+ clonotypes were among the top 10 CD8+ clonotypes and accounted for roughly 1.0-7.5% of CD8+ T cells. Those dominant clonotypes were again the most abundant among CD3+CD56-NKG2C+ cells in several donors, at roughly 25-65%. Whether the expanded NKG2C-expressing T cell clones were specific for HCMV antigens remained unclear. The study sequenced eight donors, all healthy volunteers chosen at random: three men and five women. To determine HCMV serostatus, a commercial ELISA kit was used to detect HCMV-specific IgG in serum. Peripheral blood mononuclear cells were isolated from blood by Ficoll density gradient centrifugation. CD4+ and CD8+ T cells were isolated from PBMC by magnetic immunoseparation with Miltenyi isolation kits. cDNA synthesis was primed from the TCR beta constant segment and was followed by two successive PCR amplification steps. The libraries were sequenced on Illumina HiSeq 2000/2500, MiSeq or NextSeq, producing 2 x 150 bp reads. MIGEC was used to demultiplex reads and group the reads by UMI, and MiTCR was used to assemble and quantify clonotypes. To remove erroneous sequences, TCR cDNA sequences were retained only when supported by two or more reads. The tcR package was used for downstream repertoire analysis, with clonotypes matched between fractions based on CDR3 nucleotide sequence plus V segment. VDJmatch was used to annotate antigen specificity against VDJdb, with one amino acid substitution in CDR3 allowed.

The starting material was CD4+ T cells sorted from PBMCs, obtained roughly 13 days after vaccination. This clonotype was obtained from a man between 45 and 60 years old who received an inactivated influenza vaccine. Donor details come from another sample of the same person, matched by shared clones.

The nucleotide sequence reads TGTGCCAGCAGTGAACTAGCAGCAGATACGCAGTATTTT. It is translated as CASSELAADTQYF. Recombination connected TRBV6-4 to TRBJ2-3; possibly the D gene is TRBD2, per 6 matching bases. The V end loses 3 bases and the J end loses 4 bases, and a stretch of 8 bases separates them. Reading the germline V gene gives CDR1 MRHNA and CDR2 SNTAGT. The CDR3 contains 13 residues, cysteine and phenylalanine counted. This entry keeps only the CDR3 DNA: 39 bases, framed from base 1.